The clone carrying this T cell receptor (beta chain) was seen repeatedly, ten times or more. The cDNA was synthesized by 5'RACE incorporating 10-nucleotide random UMIs. The yield of each sequencing run was over 180 million TCR-beta sequences from 15-18 subjects. TCRdb used MiXCR to reprocess the 5' RACE reads, holding one entry per CDR3 protein. The profile shows some 77,000 distinct CDR3 sequences, roughly an eighth of them singletons. The sample belongs to a study of neurological immune-mediated disorders. Time point described: longitudinal time-point 1 (baseline). Unsorted libraries were generated from 2 million PBMCs. These cells had been stored in RNAlater at -80 C. The CDR3 has 16 amino acids. Germline V lookup: CDR1 SGHRS, CDR2 YFSETQ. V lost 4 bases to trimming and J lost 4 bases, with 21 bases between them.

The material sequenced was PBMCs. V gene TRBV5-1 combines with J gene TRBJ2-7; D tentatively reads TRBD1 or TRBD2 (5 bases each). This TCR was sampled from a female donor with HTLV-1-associated myelopathy (HAM/TSP). The CDR3 DNA reads TGCGCCAGCAGCATCCGAGAGGGACGACACCAATACGAGCAGTACTTC. This translates into CASSIREGRHQYEQYF.